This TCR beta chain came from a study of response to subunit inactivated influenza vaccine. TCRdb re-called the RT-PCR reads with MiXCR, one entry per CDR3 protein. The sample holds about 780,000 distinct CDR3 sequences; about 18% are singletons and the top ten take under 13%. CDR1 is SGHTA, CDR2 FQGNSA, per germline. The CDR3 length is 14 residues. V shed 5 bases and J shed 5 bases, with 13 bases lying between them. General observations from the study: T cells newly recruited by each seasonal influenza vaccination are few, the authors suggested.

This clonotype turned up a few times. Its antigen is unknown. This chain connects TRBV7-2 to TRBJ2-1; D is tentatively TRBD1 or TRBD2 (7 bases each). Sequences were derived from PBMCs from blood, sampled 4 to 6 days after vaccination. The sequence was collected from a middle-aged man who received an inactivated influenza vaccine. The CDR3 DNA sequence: TGTGCCAGCAGCCCAGGGGGACTAAACAATGAGCAGTTCTTC. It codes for CASSPGGLNNEQFF. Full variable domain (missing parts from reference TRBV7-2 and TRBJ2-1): GAGVSQSPSNKVTEKGKDVELRCDPISGHTALYWYRQSLGQGLEFLIYFQGNSAPDKSGLPSDRFSAERTGGSVSTLTIQRTQQEDSAVYLCASSPGGLNNEQFFGPGTRLTVL.